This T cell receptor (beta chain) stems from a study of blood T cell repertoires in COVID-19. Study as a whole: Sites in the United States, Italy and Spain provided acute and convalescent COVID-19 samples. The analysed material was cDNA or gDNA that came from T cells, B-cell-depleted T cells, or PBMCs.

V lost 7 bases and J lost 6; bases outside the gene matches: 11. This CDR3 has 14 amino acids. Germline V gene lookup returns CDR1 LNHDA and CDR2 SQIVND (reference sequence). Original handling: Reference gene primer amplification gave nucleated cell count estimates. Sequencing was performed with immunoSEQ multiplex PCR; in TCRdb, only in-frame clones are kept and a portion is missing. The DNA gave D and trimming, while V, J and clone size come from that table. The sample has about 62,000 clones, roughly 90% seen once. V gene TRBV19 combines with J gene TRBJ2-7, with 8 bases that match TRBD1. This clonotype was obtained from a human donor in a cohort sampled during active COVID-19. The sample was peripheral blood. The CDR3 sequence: CASTIGQGYGEQYF. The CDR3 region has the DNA TGTGCCAGTACCATCGGACAGGGATACGGCGAGCAGTACTTC. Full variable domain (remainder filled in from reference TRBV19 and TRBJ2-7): DGGITQSPKYLFRKEGQNVTLSCEQNLNHDAMYWYRQDPGQGLRLIYYSQIVNDFQKGDIAEGYSVSREKKESFPLTVTSAQKNPTAFYLCASTIGQGYGEQYFGPGTRLTVT.